These 16 T cell receptor beta chains originate from one sample sequenced in a study of cytomegalovirus exposure and HLA in healthy donors. Clones were read by immunoSEQ multiplex PCR, and TCRdb kept only the in-frame ones, dropping some. The sample includes about 150,000 clones, about nine tenths of them seen just once. Sequenced: PBMCs. Source of these receptors: a young woman in good health and CMV-seropositive.

The V gene is TRBV15, the J gene TRBJ1-2; 7 nucleotides line up with TRBD1. The CDR3 has 17 residues. In germline, CDR1 is LNHNV, CDR2 YYDKDF (reference sequence). The trim removed 6 bases at V and 0 bases at J, leaving 13 bases unmatched. CDR3 protein: CATRSPGQWRANYGYTF. DNA of the CDR3: TGTGCCACCAGAAGCCCGGGACAGTGGCGAGCTAACTATGGCTACACCTTC.

This clone has at least ten counts. The chain employs TRBV6-1 and TRBJ2-3; 10 bases align to TRBD2. The CDR3 covers 17 residues. In germline, CDR1 is MNHNS, CDR2 SASEGT. V lost 4 bases, J lost 0 bases, and 7 bases stayed unmatched. The CDR3 loop reads CASSASGLAVSTDTQYF. The CDR3 DNA is TGTGCCAGCAGTGCTTCAGGACTAGCGGTTAGCACAGATACGCAGTATTTT.

V gene TRBV7-4 combines with J gene TRBJ1-5; D uncertain. V lost 7 bases and J 2 bases, leaving 21 bases between the germline ends. CDR1 SGHVT and CDR2 SQSDAQ come from the germline V gene. The CDR3 is 17 residues long. DNA of the CDR3: TGTGCCAGCACCCACTCGGGTGGTCTGCGGGGCAATCAGCCCCAGCATTTT. Translation gives CASTHSGGLRGNQPQHF.

V and J are TRBV5-1 and TRBJ2-3; 8 bases align to TRBD1. Germline CDR1 reads SGHRS; CDR2 reads YFSETQ. CDR3 length: 16 amino acids. The V and J ends lost 0 bases and 4 bases, in that order; junction bases with no gene match: 7. CDR3 coding DNA: TGCGCCAGCAGCTTGGCAGTGACAGGGGACCCAGATACGCAGTATTTT. Translating gives CASSLAVTGDPDTQYF.

This clone came up once. This chain joins TRBV5-8 and TRBJ2-1; D call uncertain. Germline CDR1 and CDR2: SGHTS and YDEGEE. This CDR3 is built from 13 residues. Trimming removed 0 bases from V and 6 bases from J, with 7 bases in between. CDR3 DNA: TGTGCCAGCAGCTTGGGAGGTCCCAATGAGCAGTTCTTC. Its translation is CASSLGGPNEQFF.

The gene calls are TRBV6-1 and TRBJ1-1; no reliable D call. Germline lookup yields CDR1 MNHNS and CDR2 SASEGT. The CDR3 has 12 amino acids. V gave up 10 bases and J gave up 6 bases, with 15 bases separating them. CDR3 bases: TGTGCCATCCAAACAGAGAGGGCTGAAGCTTTCTTT. This gives the protein CAIQTERAEAFF.

This clone was counted a single time. The rearrangement joins TRBV29-1 to TRBJ2-1; tentatively, D is TRBD2 (6 bases). Deletions cut 3 bases from V and 0 bases from J, with 12 bases between. The V gene's germline CDR1 is SQVTM and CDR2 ANQGSEA. This CDR3 spans 15 amino acids. DNA of the CDR3: TGCAGCGTTGAGGACTATTCGAGCTCCTACAATGAGCAGTTCTTC. It encodes CSVEDYSSSYNEQFF.

The rearrangement joins TRBV2 to TRBJ2-7; 8 bases match TRBD2. CDR1 SNHLY and CDR2 FYNNEI come from the germline V gene. This CDR3 comprises 14 residues. With 5 bases clipped from V and 2 bases from J, the junction kept 5 bases outside the gene matches. The CDR3 region is CASSPGLGPYEQYF. The CDR3 DNA reads TGTGCCAGCAGTCCGGGACTAGGACCCTACGAGCAGTACTTC.

The sample holds one count of this clone. This rearrangement joins TRBV28 to TRBJ2-7; TRBD1 matches at 11 bases. The CDR3 runs 15 residues. Germline CDR1 MDHEN, CDR2 SYDVKM. Trimming cost V 5 bases and J 3 bases; bases outside gene matches: 6. CDR3 coding DNA: TGTGCCAGCAGTCCCATGGGGACAGGGGGCTACGAGCAGTACTTC. It codes for CASSPMGTGGYEQYF.

The chain links TRBV15 to TRBJ2-7; 10 positions match TRBD1. CDR3 length: 14 amino acids. Germline V gene sequence: CDR1 LNHNV, CDR2 YYDKDF (reference sequence). Trimming at V came to 2 bases and at J to 12 bases, leaving 10 bases not matched to a gene. CDR3 nucleotide sequence: TGTGCCACCAGCAGATTCCGGGACAGGGGAGATCTGTACTTC. Translation: CATSRFRDRGDLYF.

The chain couples TRBV28 to TRBJ1-1, with 10 positions matching TRBD1. CDR3 length equals 17 residues. J was trimmed by 0 bases and V by 6 bases; bases with no gene match: 10. Germline V lookup: CDR1 MDHEN, CDR2 SYDVKM. The CDR3 DNA follows: TGTGCCAGCAGCGGCCTACCGGGACAGGGGATGAACACTGAAGCTTTCTTT. Encoded protein: CASSGLPGQGMNTEAFF.

This sequence joins TRBV6-5 and TRBJ1-6, with 7 bases matching TRBD1. The CDR3 extends over 16 amino acids. The germline CDR1 and CDR2 sequences are MNHEY and SVGAGI. With 1 base clipped from V and 7 bases from J, the junction kept 7 bases outside the gene matches. The CDR3 sequence is CASSYYPGGPNSPLHF. The DNA of the CDR3 is TGTGCCAGCAGTTACTACCCAGGGGGTCCCAATTCACCCCTCCACTTT.

This chain links TRBV9 with TRBJ2-1; the match to TRBD1 covers 9 bases. The CDR3 is made up of 15 amino acids. Germline lookup yields CDR1 SGDLS and CDR2 YYNGEE. V shed 3 bases and J 7 bases; nucleotides not matched to a gene: 8. The CDR3: CASSARTGEKNEQFF. The CDR3 bases are TGTGCCAGCAGCGCCCGGACAGGGGAGAAAAATGAGCAGTTCTTC.

CDR3 amino acids: CASSPGTGKDGGELFF. CDR3 DNA sequence: TGTGCCAGCAGTCCCGGGACAGGGAAGGACGGAGGGGAGCTGTTTTTT. V usage is TRBV2 and J usage is TRBJ2-2; 9 nucleotides line up with TRBD1. Per germline, CDR1 SNHLY and CDR2 FYNNEI. V was pared by 5 bases and J by 8 bases, with 12 bases of the junction left unmatched. There are 16 residues in the CDR3.

The CDR3 DNA is TGTGCCAGCTCACTCCAGACTGGGGGGTTCTATGGCTACACCTTC. This sequence encodes CASSLQTGGFYGYTF. This rearrangement joins TRBV18 to TRBJ1-2, with D possibly being TRBD1 (5 bases). The V gene's germline CDR1 is KGHSH and CDR2 LQKENI. The CDR3 totals 15 residues. V was cut by 4 bases and J by 4 bases, with 16 bases left in between.

The chain has TRBV7-9 and TRBJ2-3, with 11 bases matching TRBD2. The CDR3 spans 17 residues. Unmatched junction bases numbered 12, after V lost 5 bases and J lost 5 bases. Germline loops: CDR1 SEHNR, CDR2 FQNEAQ (reference sequence). DNA for the CDR3: TGTGCCAGCAGCCCCCGGATAGCGGGAGGGCCAGGAGATACGCAGTATTTT. Its protein product is CASSPRIAGGPGDTQYF.